Following are 10 T cell receptor beta chains from one sample sequenced in a study of identical twins. TCRdb reprocessed the 5' RACE reads via MiXCR and lists one record per CDR3 protein. In the table there are 500,000 to 650,000 distinct CDR3 sequences, under 8.5% of which are singletons. This sample was also put to use in a study of yellow fever vaccine responses in identical twins.

The sample taken for sequencing was PBMCs. These receptors all come from a woman between 18 and 29 years old in good health.

This clonotype occurred a few times. This chain uses TRBV5-1 with TRBJ2-5, with a weak D call TRBD1 (5 bases). Trimming left V 5 bases short and J 5 bases short, with 13 bases between. Per the germline V gene, CDR1 is SGHRS and CDR2 is YFSETQ. There are 13 residues in the CDR3. As DNA, the CDR3 is TGCGCCAGCAGTTATCAGGGCATCGAGACCCAGTACTTC. Translated, it gives CASSYQGIETQYF.

This clonotype occurred a few times. The gene calls are TRBV24-1 and TRBJ2-3, with D perhaps TRBD2 (5 bases). This CDR3 contains 16 residues. Between the trimmed V and J ends, which lost 3 bases and 2 bases, there was a span of 14 bases. CDR1 KGHDR and CDR2 SFDVKD come from the germline V gene. As DNA, the CDR3 is TGTGCCACCAGTGATCCCGACGGAGGCCCCACAGATACGCAGTATTTT. It codes for CATSDPDGGPTDTQYF.

This clonotype was detected ten times or more. The chain carries TRBV12-3 or TRBV12-4 and TRBJ1-5; no clear D gene. The CDR3 consists of 14 residues. Trimming took off 6 bases at V and 5 bases at J, with 14 bases between the two ends. The CDR3 sequence is CASRSLEQDQPQHF. As DNA, the CDR3 is TGTGCCAGCAGGTCCCTGGAGCAAGATCAGCCCCAGCATTTT.

This clonotype was observed at least ten times. The chain links TRBV12-3 or TRBV12-4 to TRBJ2-3; D gene uncertain. The CDR3 is 14 residues long. V lost 5 bases, J lost 3 bases, and 12 bases lay in between. Here the CDR3 reads CASSLTPATDTQYF. In DNA form, the CDR3 reads TGTGCCAGCAGTCTAACCCCCGCTACAGATACGCAGTATTTT.

This clonotype has just a few counts. The chain uses TRBV5-4 and TRBJ2-3, with a possible D match to TRBD2 (6 bases). V was trimmed by 2 bases and J by 4 bases, leaving 14 bases between them. The CDR3 spans 15 residues. The V gene's germline CDR1 is SGHNT and CDR2 YYREEE (reference sequence). CDR3 nucleotide sequence: TGTGCCAGCAGCTTCGGCGGGACCGGAGCAGATACGCAGTATTTT. Residues: CASSFGGTGADTQYF.

This clonotype was seen more than once but under ten times. The chain carries TRBV10-3 and TRBJ2-1; D unclear. V lost 6 bases and J lost 9, with 9 bases in between. The CDR3 is made up of 11 amino acids. CDR1 is ENHRY, CDR2 SYGVKD, per germline. CDR3 nucleotides: TGTGCCATCAGGGGCTTGGGTGAGCAGTTCTTC. This gives the protein CAIRGLGEQFF.

This clonotype was seen a few times. CDR3 amino acids: CSVDGLAGGPSLNEQFF. The CDR3 DNA reads TGCAGCGTTGACGGGCTAGCGGGAGGGCCGTCTCTCAATGAGCAGTTCTTC. This chain joins TRBV29-1 and TRBJ2-1; 12 nucleotides match TRBD2. Germline lookup yields CDR1 SQVTM and CDR2 ANQGSEA. V shed 3 bases and J 6 bases; nucleotides not matched to a gene: 12. The CDR3 contains 17 residues.

This clonotype was found many times. This sequence joins TRBV27 and TRBJ1-1; no definite D call. Germline V lookup: CDR1 MNHEY, CDR2 SMNVEV (reference sequence). The length of the CDR3 is 14 residues. Trimming shortened V by 6 bases and J by 0 bases, and 11 bases separated the two germline ends. The CDR3 DNA follows: TGTGCCAGCAGCCGAAGGACCGTGAACACTGAAGCTTTCTTT. The encoded protein is CASSRRTVNTEAFF.

This chain links TRBV2 with TRBJ2-5, with D perhaps TRBD1 (5 bases). This CDR3 region has 13 residues. Germline V gives CDR1 SNHLY, CDR2 FYNNEI. V lost 4 bases, J lost 1 base, and 7 bases lay in between. The CDR3 sequence is CASSGGSQETQYF. DNA of the CDR3: TGTGCCAGCAGTGGGGGCAGCCAAGAGACCCAGTACTTC.

The V and J genes are TRBV11-2 and TRBJ2-7; a weak D match, TRBD2 (5 bases). CDR3 length: 13 amino acids. Germline V CDR1 and CDR2: SGHAT, FQNNGV. The V and J ends lost 5 bases and 5 bases respectively, with 13 bases between them. CDR3 nucleotide sequence: TGTGCCAGCAGCCCCAAACTAGACCACGAGCAGTACTTC. As protein: CASSPKLDHEQYF.